This TCR beta chain was sequenced in a study of blood T cell repertoires in COVID-19. The CDR3 totals 16 residues. Germline CDR1 and CDR2: SGHRS and YFSETQ. V dropped 4 bases and J dropped 7 bases, with 21 bases sitting between them. Methods used by the authors: Scientists estimated how many nucleated cells there were by amplifying reference gene primers. Method: immunoSEQ multiplex PCR; TCRdb's copy keeps in-frame clones and lacks some. V and J calls and clone size follow that table, whereas D and trimming were derived from the DNA. Among tens of thousands of clones, 82% were seen once, and the ten largest hold 8.2%.

The specimen was peripheral blood. The chain carries TRBV5-1 and TRBJ2-1; maybe TRBD2 (6 bases). The sequence came from an elderly woman with acute or convalescent COVID-19. DNA of the CDR3: TGCGCCAGCAGCCGCGCGGCGGCGGGGACTTTGAATGAGCAGTTCTTC. Translating gives CASSRAAAGTLNEQFF.